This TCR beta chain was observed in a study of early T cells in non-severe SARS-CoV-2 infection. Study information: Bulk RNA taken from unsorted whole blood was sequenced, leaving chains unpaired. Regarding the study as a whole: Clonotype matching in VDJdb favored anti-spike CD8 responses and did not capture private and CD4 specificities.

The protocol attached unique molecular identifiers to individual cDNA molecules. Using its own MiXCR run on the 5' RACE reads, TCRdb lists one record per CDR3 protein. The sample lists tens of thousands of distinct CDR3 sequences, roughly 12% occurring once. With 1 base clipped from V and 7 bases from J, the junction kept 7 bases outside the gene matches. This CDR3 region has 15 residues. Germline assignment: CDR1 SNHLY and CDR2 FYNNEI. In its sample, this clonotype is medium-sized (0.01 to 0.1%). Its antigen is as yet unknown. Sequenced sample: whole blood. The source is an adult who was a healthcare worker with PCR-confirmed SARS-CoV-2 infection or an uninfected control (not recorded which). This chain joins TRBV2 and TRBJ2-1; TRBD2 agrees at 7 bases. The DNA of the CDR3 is TGTGCCAGCAGTGAAGGAAGCGGGACGGGAAATGAGCAGTTCTTC. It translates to CASSEGSGTGNEQFF.